This TCR beta chain was obtained from a study of OX40 agonist ivuxolimab in advanced cancers. A note on the overall study: Ivuxolimab was a fully human IgG2 agonistic monoclonal antibody targeting the costimulatory receptor OX40 (CD134). Intravenous ivuxolimab was administered to patients every 2 weeks at six dose levels: 0.01, 0.1, 0.3, 1.5, 3 and 10 mg/kg. The paper reports the monotherapy dose-escalation portion (N of about 51 patients) of the phase I ivuxolimab trial. Of the approximately 54 patients in dose escalation, about 20 had hepatocellular carcinoma, some 15 had melanoma, 9 had renal cell carcinoma and 9 had head and neck cancer. In the dose-escalation cohort, about four fifths of patients were male, and the mean age was 60 years with a range of about 20 to 80. Prior anti-PD-1, anti-PD-L1 or anti-CTLA-4 therapy was permitted, and 40% of dose-escalation patients had received checkpoint inhibitors. Peripheral TCRbeta sequencing was intended to test whether TCR sequence diversity was altered and clonal T-cell expansion was caused by ivuxolimab. Partial responses occurred in three dose-escalation patients: two with cutaneous melanoma and one with hepatocellular carcinoma.

The CDR3 holds 14 amino acids from the cysteine to the phenylalanine. The CDR3 DNA has 42 bases and is translated from base 1. In the germline V gene, CDR1 corresponds to SGHRS and CDR2 to YFSETQ. The germline ends are 8 bases apart after V is trimmed by 0 bases and J by 2 bases. Patients with a history of autoimmune disease or receiving systemic immunosuppression were excluded from the trial. In every dose cohort, peripheral blood was drawn for TCR sequencing at baseline, cycle 4 day 1, and cycle 7 day 1. The samples were taken from a phase I, first-in-human, multicenter, open-label dose-escalation trial of ivuxolimab. Adults with locally advanced or metastatic head and neck squamous cell, hepatocellular, melanoma or renal cell carcinoma were enrolled in the trial. CD4+ and CD8+ T cells were sorted separately from peripheral blood before TCR sequencing. As for this clone: The antigen it binds to is not known. No much larger clone is present one base from it, and per-base qualities are unavailable.

To sequence the TCRbeta CDR3 region, genomic DNA was isolated from the sorted cells. TCRbeta CDR3 regions were sequenced using the immunoSEQ Assay. Not all clones reach the TCRdb copy of this immuneACCESS table, which keeps in-frame sequences only. Checked studies attribute under half of the gap to unresolved V genes and leave the rest unexplained. The sample has approximately 76,000 clones on record, 85% to 90% of them singletons. The ten most abundant clones make up under 1% of the sample. The research as a whole found: The antigen specificity of the peripheral T cells that underwent clonal expansion was not determined. At doses of 0.1 to 3.0 mg/kg, clonal expansion of both CD4+ and CD8+ T cells in blood was seen between baseline and week 6. Low levels of normalized T-cell clonal expansion were also seen in some patients who did not respond. In the 0.1-3.0 mg/kg groups, partial responders were among the patients with the lowest normalized peripheral clonal expansion, particularly in CD8+ T cells. After ivuxolimab, expanded clones were on average more numerous among CD8+ T cells than among CD4+ T cells.

Sequencing was performed on CD4+ or CD8+ T cells sorted from blood, taken in a trial of the OX40 agonist ivuxolimab. The TCR originated in an adult with an advanced solid tumor such as melanoma, head and neck, liver or kidney cancer. The chain is made from TRBV5-1 and TRBJ2-5, with a tentative D call of TRBD1 or TRBD2, each matching 5 bases. In nucleotide form, the sequence is TGCGCCAGCAGCTTGGGGGGGAATCAAGAGACCCAGTACTTC. It specifies CASSLGGNQETQYF.